This T cell receptor beta chain appears in the sequencing data of a study of T cells in tumors after PD-1 blockade. Study overall: Patients had no prior checkpoint blockade, systemic immunosuppressants, or anti-cancer therapy within 4 weeks. Patients received pembrolizumab 200 mg every 3 weeks or cemiplimab 350 mg every 2 weeks. Some patients also took daily vismodegib 150 mg during anti-PD-1 treatment. Findings and caveats of the study: Approximately 41% of tumor TCR clonotypes were also found in blood.

The assay was immunoSEQ multiplex PCR, and TCRdb's table has in-frame clones only and misses some. Here the sample spans roughly 33,000 clones, more than 70% being singletons. This clone appeared once. Its antigen is unidentified. There are 15 residues in the CDR3. Trimming removed 3 bases at V and 1 base at J, with 10 bases between. Germline V gives CDR1 SEHNR, CDR2 FQNEAQ (reference sequence). The chain joins TRBV7-9 to TRBJ2-1, with D hard to call. The material sequenced was PBMCs, taken before anti-PD-1 treatment. The sequence was collected from a human donor with basal cell carcinoma. DNA of the CDR3: TGTGCCAGCAGCTTCACTGCGGCGTCCTACAATGAGCAGTTCTTC. Protein product: CASSFTAASYNEQFF.